What follows is one T cell receptor beta chain and its context. Its cognate antigen is unknown. The junction differs from germline at one of its ends, possibly a read error. Looked up from germline, CDR1 is ENHRY and CDR2 is SYGVKD. This CDR3 spans 13 amino acids. Unique molecular identifiers were used in preparing the TCRbeta library. One entry per CDR3 protein results from TCRdb running MiXCR on the PCR reads. Of hundreds of thousands of distinct CDR3 sequences listed, about a sixth are singletons. The data derive from a study of T-cell reconstitution after alpha-beta-depleted transplantation in children. Whole-study results and caveats: Approximately two months post-transplant, alpha-beta T cells reportedly originated from several hundred expanded graft clones.

The genes are TRBV10-3 and TRBJ2-1; the D gene is possibly TRBD2 (6 bases). This clonotype originated in a boy in the first two years of life who had a stem cell transplant for Wiskott-Aldrich syndrome, so the T cells may come from the graft donor. The specimen was PBMCs, mostly from graft donor cells, collected 360 days after TCRalphabeta/CD19-depleted stem cell transplant. Here the CDR3 reads CAIRAGGDTMSTF. The DNA of the CDR3 is TGTGCCATCAGAGCGGGTGGGGATACAATGAGCACATTC.